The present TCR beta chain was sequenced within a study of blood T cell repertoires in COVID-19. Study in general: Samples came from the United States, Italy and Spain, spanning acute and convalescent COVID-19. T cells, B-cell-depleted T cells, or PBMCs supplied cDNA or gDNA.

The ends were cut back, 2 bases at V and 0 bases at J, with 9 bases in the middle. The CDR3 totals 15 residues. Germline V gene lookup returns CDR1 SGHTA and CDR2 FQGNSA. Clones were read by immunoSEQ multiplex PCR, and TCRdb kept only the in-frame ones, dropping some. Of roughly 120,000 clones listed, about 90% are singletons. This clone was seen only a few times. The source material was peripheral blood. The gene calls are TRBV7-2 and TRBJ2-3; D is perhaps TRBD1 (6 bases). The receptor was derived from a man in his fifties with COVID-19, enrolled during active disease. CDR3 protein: CASSLTGKSTDTQYF. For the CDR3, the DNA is TGTGCCAGCAGCTTAACAGGGAAGAGCACAGATACGCAGTATTTT.